The rows below give T cell receptor beta chains drawn from one sample of a study of blood T cell repertoires in COVID-19. Clones were read by immunoSEQ multiplex PCR, and TCRdb kept only the in-frame ones, dropping some. The sample lists more than 10,000 clones, about nine tenths occurring once. Sequencing was done on a sample of peripheral blood. The receptors were gathered from a human donor in a cohort sampled during active COVID-19. Each CDR3 is given with its conserved first and last residue. The order of the fields is V gene, clone size, D gene, J gene, CDR3 protein, CDR3 DNA. A D gene is named only where the DNA matches it firmly. Size is stated for part of the rows, as once, few or many counts, or as a class when the clone is expanded.

V: TRBV25-1; size: -; D: -; J: TRBJ2-1; CDR3: CASSPALGRGEQFF; DNA: TGTGCCAGCAGTCCCGCCCTAGGTCGGGGGGAGCAGTTCTTC
V: TRBV6-5; size: -; D: -; J: TRBJ1-3; CDR3: CASISPGSGNTIYF; DNA: TGTGCCAGCATCTCCCCCGGCTCTGGAAACACCATATATTTT
V: TRBV9; size: -; D: -; J: TRBJ1-4; CDR3: CASSAGTGGRTNEKLFF; DNA: TGTGCCAGCAGCGCCGGGACCGGGGGGCGAACTAATGAAAAACTGTTTTTT
V: TRBV21-1; size: once; D: -; J: TRBJ1-2; CDR3: CASKPGQGKDYGYTF; DNA: TGTGCCAGCAAGCCGGGACAGGGAAAAGACTATGGCTACACCTTC
V: TRBV18; size: -; D: -; J: TRBJ2-2; CDR3: CASSPLGRDNAGELFF; DNA: TGTGCCAGCTCACCACTGGGCAGGGATAATGCCGGGGAGCTGTTTTTT
V: TRBV2; size: -; D: -; J: TRBJ2-5; CDR3: CASSTAWTQYF; DNA: TGTGCCAGCAGTACTGCCTGGACCCAGTACTTC
V: TRBV7-3; size: few; D: TRBD1; J: TRBJ1-6; CDR3: CASSLRDSNSPLHF; DNA: TGTGCCAGCAGCTTAAGGGACAGTAATTCACCCCTCCACTTT
V: TRBV7-3; size: -; D: TRBD1; J: TRBJ1-1; CDR3: CASSSPTGPPSKAFF; DNA: TGTGCCAGCAGCTCCCCGACAGGGCCTCCTTCAAAAGCTTTCTTT
V: TRBV2; size: -; D: -; J: TRBJ2-2; CDR3: CASSLWTSTGELFF; DNA: TGTGCCAGCAGCCTCTGGACATCCACCGGGGAGCTGTTTTTT
V: TRBV12-3/TRBV12-4; size: -; D: -; J: TRBJ2-7; CDR3: CASSLGGPYEQYF; DNA: TGTGCCAGCAGTTTGGGGGGACCCTACGAGCAGTACTTC
V: TRBV6-6; size: few; D: -; J: TRBJ1-5; CDR3: CASRRQTGQPQHF; DNA: TGTGCCAGCAGAAGACAGACCGGTCAGCCCCAGCATTTT
V: TRBV14; size: -; D: -; J: TRBJ1-6; CDR3: CASRHYNSPLHF; DNA: TGTGCCAGCAGACACTATAATTCACCCCTCCACTTT
V: TRBV3-1/TRBV3-2; size: -; D: TRBD2; J: TRBJ2-1; CDR3: CASSQMGLAGLTEQFF; DNA: TGTGCCAGCAGCCAAATGGGCCTAGCGGGGCTCACTGAGCAGTTCTTC
V: TRBV10-3; size: -; D: -; J: TRBJ1-2; CDR3: CAISDREVDGYTF; DNA: TGTGCCATCAGTGACAGGGAAGTTGATGGCTACACCTTC
V: TRBV4-2; size: few; D: -; J: TRBJ2-7; CDR3: CASSQELGRNYEQYF; DNA: TGTGCCAGCAGCCAAGAGCTGGGCAGGAACTACGAGCAGTACTTC
V: TRBV3-1/TRBV3-2; size: once; D: -; J: TRBJ2-2; CDR3: CASSQDSRAGELFF; DNA: TGTGCCAGCAGCCAAGATAGCAGGGCCGGGGAGCTGTTTTTT
V: TRBV6-5; size: -; D: TRBD1; J: TRBJ1-3; CDR3: CASIAGGGNTIYF; DNA: TGTGCCAGCATCGCAGGGGGCGGAAACACCATATATTTT
V: TRBV7-9; size: few; D: -; J: TRBJ1-1; CDR3: CASSFGRGAFF; DNA: TGTGCCAGCAGCTTCGGGAGAGGTGCTTTCTTT
V: TRBV2; size: -; D: TRBD2; J: TRBJ2-1; CDR3: CASRILSGRRYNEQFF; DNA: TGTGCCAGCAGGATACTAAGCGGGAGAAGATACAATGAGCAGTTCTTC
V: TRBV27; size: -; D: TRBD1; J: TRBJ2-1; CDR3: CASSLGPGTGVNEQFF; DNA: TGTGCCAGCAGTTTAGGTCCCGGGACAGGGGTCAATGAGCAGTTCTTC
V: TRBV7-2; size: -; D: -; J: TRBJ1-5; CDR3: CASASVSGNQPQHF; DNA: TGTGCCAGTGCCTCTGTGAGTGGCAATCAGCCCCAGCATTTT